The rows below give T cell receptor beta chains drawn from one sample of a study of monozygotic twins with inflammatory bowel disease. Reprocessing the 5' RACE reads, TCRdb reports a single entry for every CDR3 protein and omits DNA. In all, the sample yields over 100,000 distinct CDR3 sequences. Sequences were obtained from blood. The receptors stem from a human donor with ulcerative colitis or Crohn's disease, or a healthy co-twin of an affected twin (not recorded which). The CDR3 runs from the conserved cysteine through the conserved F or W.

j_gene,v_gene,CDR3aa
TRBJ2-5,TRBV10-3,CAISEARREQETQYF
TRBJ2-1,TRBV9,CASSIGLAGGYNEQFF
TRBJ2-7,TRBV7-9,CASSLAFDGLYEQYF
TRBJ2-1,TRBV11-2,CASSLLRGRTYNEQFF
TRBJ1-1,TRBV7-3,CASSLTAGATEAFF
TRBJ2-1,TRBV6-5,CASKGAVEQFF
TRBJ2-5,TRBV20-1,CSASREETQYF
TRBJ2-3,TRBV24-1,CATSDRGLAGGPGDTQYF
TRBJ2-5,TRBV3-1,CASSQGFSVWETQYF
TRBJ1-2,TRBV4-1,CASSPRRGSRGYGYTF
TRBJ2-3,TRBV30,CAWRLAGETDTQYF
TRBJ2-7,TRBV5-1,CASSPRTSGSVYEQYF
TRBJ1-2,TRBV5-5,CASSLTSGGPISYGYTF
TRBJ1-3,TRBV10-3,CAIREDRDPGNTIYF
TRBJ2-7,TRBV7-6,CASSVGLADYDQYF
TRBJ2-1,TRBV5-1,CASSLVAGGGNEQFF
TRBJ2-2,TRBV28,CASSLLGLRNTGELFF
TRBJ1-5,TRBV28,CASRQGGQPQHF
TRBJ1-3,TRBV11-2,CASSSNTPDLTPGNTIYF
TRBJ1-5,TRBV20-1,CSARKEQGWDQPQHF
TRBJ2-4,TRBV28,CASKQGDAKNIQYF
TRBJ2-6,TRBV12-3/TRBV12-4,CASSVGEAGANVLTF
TRBJ1-5,TRBV7-2,CASSLDRGGQPQHF
TRBJ2-1,TRBV11-2,CASSHTQSYNEQFF
TRBJ2-3,TRBV20-1,CSAGDRGPPGMGTRYF
TRBJ1-5,TRBV20-1,CSASVGYSNQPQHF
TRBJ2-3,TRBV29-1,CSVSHPGLSTSTDTQYF
TRBJ2-1,TRBV11-2,CASSLVLHEQFF
TRBJ1-5,TRBV5-1,CASSLESGNQPQHF
TRBJ1-1,TRBV28,CASSLRSVGVSGKAFF
TRBJ2-7,TRBV5-1,CASSWGTGSEQYF
TRBJ2-7,TRBV27,CASRTSGPRGVYEQYF
TRBJ1-6,TRBV5-4,CASSFRGGNSPLHF
TRBJ1-2,TRBV9,CASRRSGNNYGYTF
TRBJ2-5,TRBV3-1,CASSHYRGGQETQYF
TRBJ1-2,TRBV29-1,CSVHRDRGFGYTF
TRBJ1-1,TRBV28,CASSLFNTLNTEAFF
TRBJ1-4,TRBV19,CASSQTGRNEKLFF
TRBJ2-2,TRBV29-1,CSALMGGTVTGELFF
TRBJ1-2,TRBV2,CAVEGGTNYGYTF
TRBJ2-2,TRBV7-2,CASSLGLAIGELFF
TRBJ2-1,TRBV9,CASSAGTSGNNEQFF
TRBJ1-4,TRBV20-1,CSAADSYFNEKLFF
TRBJ2-1,TRBV6-5,CASSYNQGWGHNNINEQFF
TRBJ2-1,TRBV27,CASSGTGNNEQFF
TRBJ2-7,TRBV5-1,CASSFGRAAYEQYF
TRBJ2-4,TRBV5-6,CASSLVAGGLAKNIQYF